The 24 T cell receptor beta chains below were found in one sample sequenced in a study of T cells expressing NK-cell markers (TCRdb year 2020). Library prep was done by 5' RACE. Data came from an Illumina HiSeq 2000. Following TCRdb reprocessing, every CDR3 protein sequence forms one entry, and DNA is not provided. The table held for this sample gives about 460,000 distinct CDR3 sequences. The ten largest clones represent roughly 1.4% of the sample. Sequenced sample: blood T cells: a sorted CD56 or NKG2C T cell subset, CD4+ or CD8+ T cells, or bulk PBMC T cells (not recorded which). The receptor set was obtained from a woman aged 45-65 years in good health. Donor details come from another sample of the same person, matched by shared clones.

CDR3 in amino acids: CASSLGGHGSDEQYF. The gene calls are TRBV5-1 and TRBJ2-7; TCRdb's D gene call, TRBD2, goes unchecked for lack of DNA. In germline, CDR1 is SGHRS, CDR2 YFSETQ. This CDR3 spans 15 amino acids. Supplemented by reference TRBV5-1 and TRBJ2-7, the full variable domain reads KAGVTQTPRYLIKTRGQQVTLSCSPISGHRSVSWYQQTPGQGLQFLFEYFSETQRNKGNFPGRFSGRQFSNSRSEMNVSTLELGDSALYLCASSLGGHGSDEQYFGPGTRLTVT.

V is TRBV29-1 and J is TRBJ2-4; TCRdb's assignment of TRBD2 cannot be checked, as there is no DNA. CDR1 and CDR2 (germline): SQVTM, ANQGSEA. The CDR3 runs 15 residues. CDR3 sequence: CSGAGLAGGGNIQYF.

The chain joins TRBV6-5 to TRBJ2-5; TCRdb proposes TRBD2, but this gene call is untestable without DNA. The germline CDR1 and CDR2 sequences are MNHEY and SVGAGI. The CDR3 extends over 13 amino acids. The chain's CDR3 is CASSLTSGGTQYF.

The chain joins TRBV12-3 or TRBV12-4 to TRBJ1-5. This CDR3 is built from 13 residues. The CDR3 here is CASSLDRNQPQHF.

The chain carries TRBV20-1 and TRBJ1-6. The CDR3 runs 17 residues. The V gene's germline CDR1 is DFQATT and CDR2 SNEGSKA (reference sequence). The CDR3: CSARATSGVQGNSPLHF.

J is TRBJ2-5 and V is TRBV7-9; the D gene TCRdb calls, TRBD2, cannot be checked with no DNA. The CDR3 length is 16 residues. Germline V gene data show CDR1 as SEHNR and CDR2 as FQNEAQ (reference sequence). CDR3 sequence: CASSLGSGIPRETQYF.

V and J are TRBV21-1 and TRBJ2-5; the D call of TRBD1 rests on TCRdb alone, since no DNA is present to check it. TRBV21-1 is annotated as a pseudogene. The length of the CDR3 is 16 residues. This CDR3 reads CASIHEGVKGLKTQYF.

The rearrangement joins TRBV18 to TRBJ1-6. Germline V lookup: CDR1 KGHSH, CDR2 LQKENI. CDR3 size: 12 residues. The CDR3 loop reads CASSPWDSPLHF.

The chain carries TRBV5-1 and TRBJ1-2. The length of the CDR3 is 13 residues. The germline V gene has CDR1 SGHRS and CDR2 YFSETQ. The CDR3 loop is CASSPSPNYGYTF.

V gene TRBV6-2 or TRBV6-3 combines with J gene TRBJ2-5; checking the TCRdb D call of TRBD2 is not possible without DNA. Per germline, CDR1 MNHEY and CDR2 SVGEGT. The CDR3 runs to 14 residues. The CDR3 reads CASNAGGPEETQYF.

V gene TRBV7-8 combines with J gene TRBJ2-2. Germline V gene sequence: CDR1 SGHVS, CDR2 FQNEAQ. CDR3 size: 15 residues. CDR3 sequence: CASNPRPKHTGELFF.

The chain has TRBV6-5 and TRBJ2-1; TCRdb's D gene call, TRBD2, goes unchecked for lack of DNA. CDR3 length: 19 residues. From germline, CDR1 is MNHEY and CDR2 SVGAGI. CDR3 loop: CASSYSIAWGLAGAGEQFF.

The rearrangement uses TRBV7-9 and TRBJ2-5; TCRdb's D call of TRBD2 is untestable without DNA. Looked up from germline, CDR1 is SEHNR and CDR2 is FQNEAQ (reference sequence). The CDR3 extends over 16 amino acids. The CDR3 sequence is CASSRGLVDNSGTQYF.

The rearrangement joins TRBV12-3 or TRBV12-4 to TRBJ2-1; TCRdb proposes TRBD2, but this gene call is untestable without DNA. The CDR3 is 19 amino acids. Here the CDR3 reads CASSKNAPGLAGGRNEQFF.

The chain has TRBV11-3 and TRBJ1-1; TCRdb indicates TRBD1, and absent DNA this call remains unverified. CDR1 and CDR2 from the germline V gene are SGHNT and YENEEA. This CDR3 is built from 13 residues. Here the CDR3 reads CASSSPRRAEAFF.

The genes are TRBV9 and TRBJ2-7; TCRdb selects TRBD1, and the lack of DNA leaves this call unchecked. This CDR3 comprises 14 residues. The germline CDR1 and CDR2 sequences are SGDLS and YYNGEE. CDR3: CASSGRDSDYEQYF. The full variable domain, with the rest looked up from reference TRBV9 and TRBJ2-7, is DSGVTQTPKHLITATGQRVTLRCSPRSGDLSVYWYQQSLDQGLQFLIQYYNGEERAKGNILERFSAQQFPDLHSELNLSSLELGDSALYFCASSGRDSDYEQYFGPGTRLTVT.

The chain couples TRBV30 to TRBJ1-4. The CDR3 is made up of 11 amino acids. Germline CDR1 reads GTSNPN; CDR2 reads SVGIG (reference sequence). The CDR3 sequence is CAWNHQGKLFF. The full variable domain, with the rest looked up from reference TRBV30 and TRBJ1-4, is SQTIHQWPATLVQPVGSPLSLECTVEGTSNPNLYWYRQAAGRGLQLLFYSVGIGQISSEVPQNLSASRPQDRQFILSSKKLLLSDSGFYLCAWNHQGKLFFGSGTQLSVL.

This chain's CDR3 is CSVEGQGSIQYF. This rearrangement joins TRBV29-1 to TRBJ2-4; TCRdb picks TRBD1, but there is no DNA to check that call. CDR3 length: 12 amino acids. Germline-derived CDR1 and CDR2 are SQVTM and ANQGSEA.

The CDR3 spells CATSDIGTNNEQFF. This chain joins TRBV24-1 and TRBJ2-1; with no DNA, the TCRdb D assignment of TRBD2 cannot be verified. Germline V lookup: CDR1 KGHDR, CDR2 SFDVKD. The length of the CDR3 is 14 residues.

The J gene is TRBJ1-2, the V gene TRBV3-1. The CDR3 extends over 13 amino acids. Germline loops: CDR1 LGHDT, CDR2 YNNKEL (reference sequence). The CDR3: CASSQGQFDGYTF.

V usage is TRBV7-8 and J usage is TRBJ2-7. This CDR3 spans 14 amino acids. Germline values: CDR1 SGHVS, CDR2 FQNEAQ. CDR3: CASRESGATYEQYF. Filled out from reference TRBV7-8 and TRBJ2-7, the complete variable domain reads GAGVSQSPRYKVAKRGQDVALRCDPISGHVSLFWYQQALGQGPEFLTYFQNEAQLDKSGLPSDRFFAERPEGSVSTLKIQRTQQEDSAVYLCASRESGATYEQYFGPGTRLTVT.

The chain carries TRBV11-3 and TRBJ2-5. Germline CDR1 SGHNT, CDR2 YENEEA. The CDR3 covers 16 residues. The CDR3 sequence is CASSLAFGSFQETQYF.

The chain joins TRBV15 to TRBJ2-5. The CDR3 is 12 amino acids. Germline assignment: CDR1 LNHNV and CDR2 YYDKDF (reference sequence). CDR3 region: CATGNLQETQYF.

The V call is TRBV24-1, the J call TRBJ2-1; there is no DNA to check the TCRdb D call of TRBD2. The CDR3 sequence is 16 residues long. Germline CDR1 KGHDR, CDR2 SFDVKD. This CDR3 is CATSDRSGRARHEQFF.